Below, 8 T cell receptor beta chains from the same sample are listed, as sequenced in a study of long-term antiretroviral therapy in people with HIV. Run at survey level, the immunoSEQ assay was version v3.0. TCRdb keeps only in-frame clones here, not all; method: immunoSEQ multiplex PCR. This sample yields tens of thousands of clones, of which around 93% are seen a single time; 2.7% belongs to the top ten. The sequencing used unsorted PBMCs, collected approximately 7.4 years after starting antiretroviral therapy. The receptors here all came from a man aged 50 or older with HIV.

The chain uses TRBV19 and TRBJ2-7; no reliable D call. V shed 3 bases and J shed 2 bases, with 8 bases lying between them. CDR1 is LNHDA and CDR2 is SQIVND in the germline V gene (reference sequence). This CDR3 contains 13 residues. This CDR3 reads CASSIELAYEQYF. The CDR3 DNA follows: TGTGCCAGTAGTATTGAACTCGCCTACGAGCAGTACTTC. Together with reference TRBV19 and TRBJ2-7, the CDR3 gives the full variable domain: DGGITQSPKYLFRKEGQNVTLSCEQNLNHDAMYWYRQDPGQGLRLIYYSQIVNDFQKGDIAEGYSVSREKKESFPLTVTSAQKNPTAFYLCASSIELAYEQYFGPGTRLTVT.

This clone was seen a few times. The chain carries TRBV4-1 and TRBJ2-2, with 12 bases aligning to TRBD1. CDR1 and CDR2 from the germline V gene are MGHRA and YSYEKL. This CDR3 has 19 amino acids. With V trimmed by 3 bases and J by 7 bases, 15 bases remained unmatched. CDR3 loop: CASSHAYSGTGGDGGELFF. The CDR3 nucleotides read TGCGCCAGCAGCCATGCTTATTCCGGGACAGGGGGCGACGGCGGGGAGCTGTTTTTT.

Here the CDR3 reads CASSKRYEQFF. In DNA form, the CDR3 reads TGTGCCAGCAGCAAAAGATATGAGCAGTTCTTC. The chain links TRBV6-6 to TRBJ2-1; D is unclear. The CDR3 runs 11 residues. Trimming shortened V by 6 bases and J by 8 bases, and 8 bases separated the two germline ends. The germline gives CDR1 MNHNY, CDR2 SVGAGI (reference sequence).

The rearrangement joins TRBV5-4 to TRBJ2-5; 7 bases are shared with TRBD1. This CDR3 comprises 14 residues. The germline gives CDR1 SGHNT, CDR2 YYREEE (reference sequence). The trim removed 6 bases at V and 4 bases at J, leaving 9 bases unmatched. The CDR3 is CASINKGGGETQYF. DNA for the CDR3: TGTGCCAGCATCAATAAAGGGGGCGGAGAGACCCAGTACTTC.

The V call is TRBV7-2, the J call TRBJ1-1; D might be TRBD1 (5 bases). The CDR3 is made up of 14 amino acids. Germline-derived CDR1 and CDR2 are SGHTA and FQGNSA. The V end lost 5 bases, the J end lost 5 bases, and 15 bases lay between the germline ends. CDR3 nucleotide sequence: TGTGCCAGCAGCCCGAGCTTGGGGGTTACTGAAGCTTTCTTT. Translated: CASSPSLGVTEAFF.

The J gene is TRBJ1-6, the V gene TRBV28, with 8 nucleotides matching TRBD1. The germline gives CDR1 MDHEN, CDR2 SYDVKM. This CDR3 contains 15 residues. Losses at the gene ends were 6 bases for V and 10 bases for J; bases not matched to a gene: 11. The CDR3 DNA reads as TGTGCCAGCAGGCCAGGGGGCGGGTTAGGGTCACCCCTCCACTTT. Amino acid sequence: CASRPGGGLGSPLHF.

V is TRBV29-1 and J is TRBJ1-2, with D possibly TRBD1 on 5 matching bases. This CDR3 contains 11 residues. Germline CDR1 reads SQVTM; CDR2 reads ANQGSEA. Trimming cost V 7 bases and J 5 bases, with 11 bases left between them. The CDR3: CSATTDYGYTF. The CDR3 DNA is TGCAGCGCTACGACAGATTATGGCTACACCTTC. Filled out from reference TRBV29-1 and TRBJ1-2, the complete variable domain reads SAVISQKPSRDICQRGTSLTIQCQVDSQVTMMFWYRQQPGQSLTLIATANQGSEATYESGFVIDKFPISRPNLTFSTLTVSNMSPEDSSIYLCSATTDYGYTFGSGTRLTVV.

J is TRBJ2-1 and V is TRBV5-1; TRBD1 matches 7 bases. V shed 0 bases and J 3 bases; nucleotides not matched to a gene: 6. CDR1 is SGHRS and CDR2 is YFSETQ in the germline V gene. CDR3 length: 16 amino acids. CDR3 protein: CASSLGQGRIYNEQFF. The CDR3 bases are TGCGCCAGCAGCTTGGGACAGGGCCGAATCTACAATGAGCAGTTCTTC. Filled out from reference TRBV5-1 and TRBJ2-1, the complete variable domain reads KAGVTQTPRYLIKTRGQQVTLSCSPISGHRSVSWYQQTPGQGLQFLFEYFSETQRNKGNFPGRFSGRQFSNSRSEMNVSTLELGDSALYLCASSLGQGRIYNEQFFGPGTRLTVL.